The 19 T cell receptor beta chains given below trace back to one sample, sequenced in a study of blood T cell repertoires in COVID-19. Measured with immunoSEQ multiplex PCR; TCRdb has only the in-frame clones, and not every one. The table includes 110,000 or so clones, 88% detected once. Sequences were obtained from peripheral blood. These receptors all stem from a human donor in a cohort sampled during active COVID-19.

V gene TRBV3-1 (or the pseudogene TRBV3-2) combines with J gene TRBJ2-5; a weak D match, TRBD1 (6 bases). CDR1 is LGHDT and CDR2 is YNNKEL in the germline V gene (reference sequence). The CDR3 has 14 residues. Trimming cost V 4 bases and J 2 bases, with 11 bases left between them. The CDR3: CASSPTGSQETQYF. The CDR3 nucleotides read TGTGCCAGCAGCCCCACAGGGAGTCAAGAGACCCAGTACTTC.

This chain links TRBV7-9 with TRBJ1-2; 10 bases map to TRBD1. CDR3 length: 15 amino acids. Germline V gives CDR1 SEHNR, CDR2 FQNEAQ (reference sequence). After removal of 0 bases from V and 6 bases from J, the junction contained 4 bases not matched to a gene. CDR3 coding DNA: TGTGCCAGCAGCTTAGCCGGGACAGGGGTGGATGGCTACACCTTC. It codes for CASSLAGTGVDGYTF.

This chain links TRBV5-6 with TRBJ2-3; 9 nucleotides line up with TRBD1. V gave up 6 bases and J gave up 0 bases; unmatched junction bases: 8. This CDR3 is built from 16 residues. Germline V gene lookup returns CDR1 SGHDT and CDR2 YYEEEE. In DNA, the CDR3 is TGTGCCAGCAACCGCGACAGGGGGACTAGCACAGATACGCAGTATTTT. The encoded protein is CASNRDRGTSTDTQYF.

This chain joins TRBV6-1 and TRBJ1-1; D gene unclear. Germline V CDR1 and CDR2: MNHNS, SASEGT. This CDR3 spans 13 amino acids. The V gene lost 2 bases and the J gene lost 3 bases, with 7 bases spanning the gap. The CDR3 DNA reads TGTGCCAGCAGTGAATCGGAGGACACTGAAGCTTTCTTT. This gives the protein CASSESEDTEAFF.

The chain uses TRBV5-5 and TRBJ1-1, with 10 nucleotides matching TRBD1. The V gene end was trimmed by 4 bases and the J gene end by 0 bases; junction bases not matched to a gene: 9. Looked up from germline, CDR1 is SGHKS and CDR2 is YYEKEE (reference sequence). The length of the CDR3 is 17 residues. The CDR3 DNA reads TGTGCCAGCAGCGTTCCCGGGACAGGGGACATGAACACTGAAGCTTTCTTT. Encoded protein: CASSVPGTGDMNTEAFF.

This sequence joins TRBV5-1 and TRBJ2-3; no reliable D call. CDR1 and CDR2 (germline): SGHRS, YFSETQ. This CDR3 spans 13 amino acids. V lost 7 bases and J lost 6, with 15 bases in between. CDR3 sequence (DNA): TGCGCCAGCGAAATTTTGCCCGGTGATACGCAGTATTTT. As protein: CASEILPGDTQYF.

The V and J genes are TRBV10-1 and TRBJ2-2, with TRBD2 identical over 12 bases. After removal of 3 bases from V and 1 base from J, the junction contained 9 bases not matched to a gene. CDR1 is WNHNN, CDR2 SYGVQD, per germline (reference sequence). CDR3 size: 19 residues. CDR3: CASSETNLGLAGNTGELFF. For the CDR3, the DNA is TGCGCCAGCAGTGAAACCAACCTGGGACTAGCGGGGAACACCGGGGAGCTGTTTTTT.

This chain connects TRBV28 to TRBJ2-2; 8 positions match TRBD2. The V gene's germline CDR1 is MDHEN and CDR2 SYDVKM. V was clipped by 3 bases and J by 6 bases; unmatched bases: 9. The CDR3 is 16 amino acids. The CDR3 loop is CASSFREGRGPGELFF. CDR3 nucleotides: TGTGCCAGCAGTTTTCGGGAGGGCCGGGGCCCCGGGGAGCTGTTTTTT. Combining the CDR3 with reference TRBV28 and TRBJ2-2 gives the whole variable domain DVKVTQSSRYLVKRTGEKVFLECVQDMDHENMFWYRQDPGLGLRLIYFSYDVKMKEKGDIPEGYSVSREKKERFSLILESASTNQTSMYLCASSFREGRGPGELFFGEGSRLTVL.

V usage is TRBV15 and J usage is TRBJ1-1, with D perhaps matching TRBD1 (5 bases). This CDR3 spans 13 amino acids. From germline, CDR1 is LNHNV and CDR2 YYDKDF (reference sequence). V was clipped by 8 bases and J by 6 bases, with 16 bases between them. For the CDR3, the DNA is TGTGCCACCCAGGCCGGGACTAGTTCTGAAGCTTTCTTT. It codes for CATQAGTSSEAFF.

This chain links TRBV19 with TRBJ2-1; 7 bases agree with TRBD1. J gave up 2 bases and V 3 bases, and 1 base lay outside the gene matches. The CDR3 runs 14 residues. Germline V lookup: CDR1 LNHDA, CDR2 SQIVND (reference sequence). CDR3 region: CASSIGTAYNEQFF. The CDR3 nucleotides read TGTGCCAGTAGTATTGGGACAGCCTACAATGAGCAGTTCTTC. Full variable domain (missing parts from reference TRBV19 and TRBJ2-1): DGGITQSPKYLFRKEGQNVTLSCEQNLNHDAMYWYRQDPGQGLRLIYYSQIVNDFQKGDIAEGYSVSREKKESFPLTVTSAQKNPTAFYLCASSIGTAYNEQFFGPGTRLTVL.

This clone was seen only once. This chain uses TRBV6-5 with TRBJ1-2; D gene ambiguous. Germline CDR1 is MNHEY and CDR2 is SVGAGI. Trimming removed 8 bases from V and 3 bases from J, with 13 bases in between. CDR3 length: 13 residues. CDR3 nucleotides: TGTGCCAGCGCACCCCTCCAGGACTATGGCTACACCTTC. Encoded protein: CASAPLQDYGYTF.

The rearrangement uses TRBV7-3 and TRBJ2-1; maybe TRBD2 (5 bases). Trimming cost V 4 bases and J 10 bases, with 11 bases left between them. CDR1 is SGHTA and CDR2 is FQGTGA in the germline V gene. The CDR3 runs to 12 residues. CDR3 bases: TGTGCCAGCAGCTCGCTCGGGGAAGAGCAGTTCTTC. Translation gives CASSSLGEEQFF.

The chain has TRBV11-1 and TRBJ1-5, with D unclear. The CDR3 extends over 13 amino acids. CDR1 is SGHAT, CDR2 FQDESV, per germline (reference sequence). V was cut by 5 bases and J by 6 bases, with 11 bases left in between. CDR3 coding DNA: TGTGCCAGCAGCCCGGAGGGTGGTCAGCCCCAGCATTTT. This sequence encodes CASSPEGGQPQHF. The full variable domain, its missing parts supplied by reference TRBV11-1 and TRBJ1-5, is EAEVAQSPRYKITEKSQAVAFWCDPISGHATLYWYRQILGQGPELLVQFQDESVVDDSQLPKDRFSAERLKGVDSTLKIQPAELGDSAMYLCASSPEGGQPQHFGDGTRLSIL.

The V and J genes are TRBV3-1 (or the pseudogene TRBV3-2) and TRBJ2-4; maybe TRBD2 (7 bases). Trimming cost V 8 bases and J 1 base, with 15 bases left between them. Per the germline V gene, CDR1 is LGHDT and CDR2 is YNNKEL (reference sequence). This CDR3 is built from 15 residues. The CDR3, as DNA: TGTGCCAGCCGAGGGGGAGGGGCTGCCAAAAACATTCAGTACTTC. This translates into CASRGGGAAKNIQYF.

This chain joins TRBV12-5 and TRBJ1-5; the D gene is possibly TRBD1 (5 bases). Deletions cut 5 bases from V and 5 bases from J, with 16 bases between. Germline CDR1 is LGHNT and CDR2 is FRNRAP. This CDR3 is built from 15 residues. CDR3 protein: CASGPMDTVDQPQHF. CDR3 DNA: TGTGCTAGTGGTCCGATGGACACGGTCGATCAGCCCCAGCATTTT.

The chain combines TRBV10-2 with TRBJ1-2; D remains ambiguous. Germline assignment: CDR1 WSHSY and CDR2 SAAADI. CDR3 length equals 13 residues. V was cut by 2 bases and J by 0 bases, with 4 bases left in between. DNA for the CDR3: TGCGCCAGCAGTGAGACAGCTAACTATGGCTACACCTTC. This translates into CASSETANYGYTF.

The chain links TRBV29-1 to TRBJ2-6; 9 bases are shared with TRBD1. The CDR3 totals 16 residues. CDR1 SQVTM and CDR2 ANQGSEA come from the germline V gene. Trimming took 4 bases from V and 2 from J; bases not matched to a gene: 6. CDR3 sequence reads: CSVVTGGSTGANVLTF. CDR3 coding DNA: TGCAGCGTTGTAACAGGGGGCTCTACTGGGGCCAACGTCCTGACTTTC.

This clone has more than one count but fewer than ten. The V call is TRBV24-1, the J call TRBJ2-1; 10 nucleotides align to TRBD1. CDR1 and CDR2 (germline): KGHDR, SFDVKD. V lost 3 bases to trimming and J lost 5 bases; unmatched junction nucleotides: 6. The CDR3 has 16 amino acids. The CDR3 DNA is TGTGCCACCAGTGATCAACCGGGACAGGGGAACAATGAGCAGTTCTTC. Translating gives CATSDQPGQGNNEQFF.

The chain employs TRBV2 and TRBJ1-5; possible D gene TRBD1, 5 bases. V was cut by 6 bases and J by 0 bases, with 9 bases left in between. The CDR3 covers 14 residues. Germline-derived CDR1 and CDR2 are SNHLY and FYNNEI. As DNA, the CDR3 is TGTGCCAGCAGCCACAGGAGTAGCAATCAGCCCCAGCATTTT. Translating gives CASSHRSSNQPQHF.